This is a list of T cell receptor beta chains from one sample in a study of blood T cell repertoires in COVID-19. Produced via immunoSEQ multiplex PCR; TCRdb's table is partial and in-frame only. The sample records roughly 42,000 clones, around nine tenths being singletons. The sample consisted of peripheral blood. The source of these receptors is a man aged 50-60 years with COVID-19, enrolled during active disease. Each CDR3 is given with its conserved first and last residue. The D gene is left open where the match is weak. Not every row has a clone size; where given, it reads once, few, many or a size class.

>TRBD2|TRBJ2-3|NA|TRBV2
CASRDPGTGRREEDTDTQYF
TGTGCCAGCAGGGACCCCGGGACGGGAAGGCGGGAGGAAGACACAGATACGCAGTATTTT
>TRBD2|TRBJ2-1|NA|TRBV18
CASSPPGLAGAYNEQFF
TGTGCCAGCTCACCTCCGGGACTAGCGGGGGCGTACAATGAGCAGTTCTTC
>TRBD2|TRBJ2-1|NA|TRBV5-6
CASSLDRTSREFF
TGTGCCAGCAGCTTGGATCGGACTAGCCGAGAGTTCTTC
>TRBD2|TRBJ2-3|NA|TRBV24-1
CATSDLQAGRADTQYF
TGTGCCACCAGTGATTTGCAAGCGGGGAGGGCAGATACGCAGTATTTT
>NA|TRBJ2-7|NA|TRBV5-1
CASSLDSHSYEQYF
TGCGCCAGCAGTCTCGACAGCCATTCCTACGAGCAGTACTTC
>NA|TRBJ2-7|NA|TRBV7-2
CASSFAGLGADEQYF
TGTGCCAGCAGCTTCGCGGGCCTGGGGGCCGACGAGCAGTACTTC
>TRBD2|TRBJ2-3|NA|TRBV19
CASSIGLAPSTDTQYF
TGTGCCAGTAGTATAGGACTAGCACCGAGCACAGATACGCAGTATTTT
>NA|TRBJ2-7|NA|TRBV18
CASSLTGWDEQYF
TGTGCCAGCTCACTTACAGGGTGGGACGAGCAGTACTTC
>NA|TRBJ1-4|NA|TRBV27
CASSLTAPEKLFF
TGTGCCAGCAGTCTGACAGCCCCTGAAAAACTGTTTTTT
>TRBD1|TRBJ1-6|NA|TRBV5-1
CASSLAGTGRSPLHF
TGCGCCAGCAGCTTGGCCGGGACAGGGAGATCACCCCTCCACTTT
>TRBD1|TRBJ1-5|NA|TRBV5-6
CASSLGREAGQFNNQPQHF
TGTGCCAGCAGCTTGGGGCGGGAGGCGGGACAGTTCAACAATCAGCCCCAGCATTTT
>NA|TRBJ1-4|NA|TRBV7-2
CASSLRWGPYNEKLFF
TGTGCCAGCAGCCTTAGGTGGGGGCCTTACAATGAAAAACTGTTTTTT
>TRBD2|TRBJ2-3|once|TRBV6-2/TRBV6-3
CASSYNPRTSGITDTQYF
TGTGCCAGCAGTTACAATCCCCGGACTAGCGGGATCACAGATACGCAGTATTTT
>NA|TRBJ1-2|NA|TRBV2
CATRRYFYGYTF
TGTGCCACCCGGCGGTACTTTTATGGCTACACCTTC
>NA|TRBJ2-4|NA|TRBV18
CASSPPYGNIQYF
TGTGCCAGCTCACCACCGTACGGGAACATTCAGTACTTC
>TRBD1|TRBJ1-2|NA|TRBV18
CASLRTGSHNYGYTF
TGTGCCAGCCTACGGACAGGGAGTCATAACTATGGCTACACCTTC
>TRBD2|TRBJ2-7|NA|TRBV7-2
CASSTRSGSSYEQYF
TGTGCCAGCAGCACGCGAAGCGGGAGCTCCTACGAGCAGTACTTC
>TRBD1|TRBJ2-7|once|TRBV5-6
CASSLGDRGSYEQYF
TGTGCCAGCAGCTTGGGGGACAGGGGCTCCTACGAGCAGTACTTC
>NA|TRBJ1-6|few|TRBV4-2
CASSQDEGTPHSPLHF
TGTGCCAGCAGCCAAGATGAGGGGACTCCCCATTCACCCCTCCACTTT
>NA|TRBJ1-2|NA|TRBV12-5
CASGRGGGMSNYGYTF
TGTGCTAGCGGGAGAGGGGGAGGGATGTCCAACTATGGCTACACCTTC
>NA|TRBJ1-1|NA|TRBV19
CASSSGGSNTEAFF
TGTGCCAGTAGTAGTGGCGGATCGAACACTGAAGCTTTCTTT
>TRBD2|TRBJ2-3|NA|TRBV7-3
CASSLGGGGTDTQYF
TGTGCCAGCAGCTTAGGGGGAGGGGGCACAGATACGCAGTATTTT
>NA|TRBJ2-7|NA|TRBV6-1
CASSEAKVGAYEQYF
TGTGCCAGCAGTGAAGCGAAGGTGGGGGCATACGAGCAGTACTTC
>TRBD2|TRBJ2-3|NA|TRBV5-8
CASSLGIAGGAGPDTQYF
TGTGCCAGCAGCTTGGGCATAGCGGGAGGGGCCGGCCCAGATACGCAGTATTTT
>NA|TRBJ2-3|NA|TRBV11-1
CASSFPGSMTDTQYF
TGTGCCAGCAGCTTCCCCGGGAGTATGACAGATACGCAGTATTTT
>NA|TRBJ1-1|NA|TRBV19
CASSRARGANTEAFF
TGTGCCAGTAGTAGGGCGCGGGGGGCAAACACTGAAGCTTTCTTT
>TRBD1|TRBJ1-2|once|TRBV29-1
CSVAADRGNYGYTF
TGCAGCGTTGCCGCGGACAGGGGAAACTATGGCTACACCTTC
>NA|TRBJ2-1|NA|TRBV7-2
CASNAAEPYNEQFF
TGTGCCAGCAACGCCGCGGAGCCGTACAATGAGCAGTTCTTC